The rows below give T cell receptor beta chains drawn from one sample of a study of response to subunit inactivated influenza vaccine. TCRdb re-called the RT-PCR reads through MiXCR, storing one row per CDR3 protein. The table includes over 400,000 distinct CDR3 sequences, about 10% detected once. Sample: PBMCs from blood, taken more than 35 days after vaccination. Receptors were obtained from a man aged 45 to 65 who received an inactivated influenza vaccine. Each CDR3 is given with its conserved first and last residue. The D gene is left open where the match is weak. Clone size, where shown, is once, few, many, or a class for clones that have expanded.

CDR3 protein: CSASWGTDTQYF
CDR3 DNA: TGCAGTGCTAGCTGGGGCACAGATACGCAGTATTTT
D gene: .
V gene: TRBV20-1
CDR3 length: 12
clone size: .
J gene: TRBJ2-3

CDR3 protein: CASSLGRTGYWQETQYF
CDR3 DNA: TGTGCCAGCAGTTTGGGCCGAACAGGTTATTGGCAAGAGACCCAGTACTTC
D gene: .
V gene: TRBV12-3/TRBV12-4
CDR3 length: 17
clone size: many
J gene: TRBJ2-5

CDR3 protein: CASSLASGGADTQYF
CDR3 DNA: TGTGCCAGCAGTTTGGCTAGCGGGGGGGCAGATACGCAGTATTTT
D gene: TRBD2
V gene: TRBV12-3/TRBV12-4
CDR3 length: 15
clone size: many
J gene: TRBJ2-3

CDR3 protein: CASSVGGSAGYEQYF
CDR3 DNA: TGTGCCAGCAGCGTAGGGGGGTCAGCGGGCTACGAGCAGTACTTC
D gene: .
V gene: TRBV9
CDR3 length: 15
clone size: few
J gene: TRBJ2-7

CDR3 protein: CASSPHDTGELFF
CDR3 DNA: TGCGCCAGCAGCCCCCATGACACCGGGGAGCTGTTTTTT
D gene: .
V gene: TRBV4-3
CDR3 length: 13
clone size: few
J gene: TRBJ2-2

CDR3 protein: CASSRGQEKEKLFF
CDR3 DNA: TGTGCCAGCAGCCGGGGACAGGAGAAAGAAAAACTGTTTTTT
D gene: TRBD1
V gene: TRBV12-3/TRBV12-4
CDR3 length: 14
clone size: .
J gene: TRBJ1-4

CDR3 protein: CASSQDHDTEAFF
CDR3 DNA: TGCGCCAGCAGCCAAGATCACGACACTGAAGCTTTCTTT
D gene: .
V gene: TRBV4-3
CDR3 length: 13
clone size: many
J gene: TRBJ1-1

CDR3 protein: CAISESSGWLGQETQYF
CDR3 DNA: TGTGCCATCAGTGAGTCGTCAGGGTGGCTGGGACAAGAGACCCAGTACTTC
D gene: .
V gene: TRBV10-3
CDR3 length: 17
clone size: many
J gene: TRBJ2-5

CDR3 protein: CAWNIEGATYEQYF
CDR3 DNA: TGTGCCTGGAATATTGAGGGGGCCACCTACGAGCAGTACTTC
D gene: TRBD1
V gene: TRBV30
CDR3 length: 14
clone size: many
J gene: TRBJ2-7

CDR3 protein: CASSPEGVISGANVLTF
CDR3 DNA: TGTGCCAGCAGTCCGGAGGGCGTTATCTCTGGGGCCAACGTCCTGACTTTC
D gene: .
V gene: TRBV12-3/TRBV12-4
CDR3 length: 17
clone size: few
J gene: TRBJ2-6

CDR3 protein: CASSLATPASPRGETQYF
CDR3 DNA: TGTGCCAGCAGCTTGGCGACACCCGCCAGCCCCAGAGGAGAGACCCAGTACTTC
D gene: .
V gene: TRBV5-6
CDR3 length: 18
clone size: few
J gene: TRBJ2-5

CDR3 protein: CASSAPGAGELFF
CDR3 DNA: TGTGCCAGCAGTGCACCAGGGGCCGGGGAGCTGTTTTTT
D gene: .
V gene: TRBV6-6
CDR3 length: 13
clone size: .
J gene: TRBJ2-2

CDR3 protein: CASSLERGTYEQYF
CDR3 DNA: TGTGCCAGCAGCTTAGAGCGGGGGACCTACGAGCAGTACTTC
D gene: TRBD2
V gene: TRBV7-2
CDR3 length: 14
clone size: .
J gene: TRBJ2-7

CDR3 protein: CASSSSGTIHEQYF
CDR3 DNA: TGTGCCAGCAGTTCTTCCGGGACTATTCACGAGCAGTACTTC
D gene: TRBD2
V gene: TRBV12-3/TRBV12-4
CDR3 length: 14
clone size: .
J gene: TRBJ2-7

CDR3 protein: CASSPISGGRNNEQFF
CDR3 DNA: TGTGCCAGCAGTCCCATAAGCGGGGGGCGGAACAATGAGCAGTTCTTC
D gene: TRBD2
V gene: TRBV6-2/TRBV6-3
CDR3 length: 16
clone size: many
J gene: TRBJ2-1

CDR3 protein: CASSSVLAGTTGAQYF
CDR3 DNA: TGTGCCAGCAGTAGTGTTTTAGCGGGGACCACCGGGGCCCAGTACTTC
D gene: TRBD2
V gene: TRBV6-1
CDR3 length: 16
clone size: .
J gene: TRBJ2-5

CDR3 protein: CASSFTNSGRVKNEQFF
CDR3 DNA: TGTGCCAGCAGCTTTACCAATAGCGGGAGAGTCAAGAATGAGCAGTTCTTC
D gene: TRBD2
V gene: TRBV11-2
CDR3 length: 17
clone size: few
J gene: TRBJ2-1

CDR3 protein: CASSPTGAYSNQPQHF
CDR3 DNA: TGTGCCAGCAGTCCAACAGGGGCCTATAGCAATCAGCCCCAGCATTTT
D gene: TRBD1
V gene: TRBV6-1
CDR3 length: 16
clone size: many
J gene: TRBJ1-5

CDR3 protein: CASSQGGEEKLFF
CDR3 DNA: TGTGCCAGCAGTCAGGGGGGCGAGGAAAAACTGTTTTTT
D gene: TRBD1
V gene: TRBV12-3/TRBV12-4
CDR3 length: 13
clone size: few
J gene: TRBJ1-4

CDR3 protein: CASSLSRLAGGLLSYNEQFF
CDR3 DNA: TGTGCCAGCAGCTTAAGCCGGCTAGCGGGGGGTCTCCTCTCCTACAATGAGCAGTTCTTC
D gene: TRBD2
V gene: TRBV7-6
CDR3 length: 20
clone size: .
J gene: TRBJ2-1

CDR3 protein: CASSVLQGRTGELFF
CDR3 DNA: TGCGCCAGCAGCGTATTACAGGGTCGCACCGGGGAGCTGTTTTTT
D gene: .
V gene: TRBV5-1
CDR3 length: 15
clone size: few
J gene: TRBJ2-2

CDR3 protein: CSASIGQYNSPLHF
CDR3 DNA: TGCAGTGCTAGCATCGGACAGTATAATTCACCCCTCCACTTT
D gene: .
V gene: TRBV20-1
CDR3 length: 14
clone size: many
J gene: TRBJ1-6

CDR3 protein: CASSRLRGRGSPLHF
CDR3 DNA: TGTGCCAGCAGCCGCTTAAGGGGCCGAGGCTCACCCCTCCACTTT
D gene: .
V gene: TRBV3-1
CDR3 length: 15
clone size: .
J gene: TRBJ1-6

CDR3 protein: CASLKSSYNEQFF
CDR3 DNA: TGTGCCAGCTTAAAGAGCTCCTACAATGAGCAGTTCTTC
D gene: .
V gene: TRBV6-2/TRBV6-3
CDR3 length: 13
clone size: few
J gene: TRBJ2-1